The clone carrying this T cell receptor (beta chain) was seen repeatedly, ten times or more. The sample comes from a study of T cells in Graves' hyperthyroidism and ophthalmopathy. TCR beta CDR3 region amplification was performed from RNA transcripts. TCR CDR3 regions were first amplified by RT-PCR with HTBI primers. TCRdb called the multiplex PCR reads again in MiXCR, with one record for every CDR3 protein. The data hold 250,000 to 300,000 distinct CDR3 sequences, with roughly 13% observed a single time. In germline, CDR1 is DFQATT, CDR2 SNEGSKA (reference sequence). With 5 bases removed from V and 3 bases from J, the gap between germline ends came to 14 bases. The CDR3 sequence is 14 residues long.

What was sequenced was blood. The chain joins TRBV20-1 to TRBJ1-5; tentative D call: TRBD1 (5 bases). The source is a woman in her thirties or forties with Graves' hyperthyroidism. CDR3 residues: CSAALGGFNQPQHF. CDR3 DNA: TGCAGTGCTGCCCTGGGGGGTTTCAATCAGCCCCAGCATTTT.